The clone carrying this T cell receptor (beta chain) was seen at least ten times. Antigen: not known. This entry comes from a study of T-cell reconstitution after alpha-beta-depleted transplantation in children. Molecular barcoding with unique molecular identifiers was used for the TCRbeta library. TCRdb reprocessed the PCR reads via MiXCR and lists one record per CDR3 protein. This table has around 300,000 distinct CDR3 sequences, around a tenth appearing once. Regarding the study as a whole: For some patients, TCRbeta diversity was high at day 60 because of recipient T cells and thymic progenitors that survived. A year post-transplant, T-cell counts and diversity derived mostly from newly produced T cells.

V was pared by 7 bases and J by 18 bases, with 16 bases between. CDR3 length: 11 residues. The source material was peripheral blood, sampled 180 days after TCRalphabeta/CD19-depleted stem cell transplant. This clonotype was obtained from a male patient aged 2 to 9 who had a stem cell transplant for chronic granulomatous disease, so the T cells may come from the graft donor. V is TRBV12-3 or TRBV12-4 and J is TRBJ2-6, with a possible D match to TRBD1 (5 bases). Written as DNA, the CDR3 is TGTGCCAGCAATTTGGGGCTGCTGTGGACTTTC. Translation: CASNLGLLWTF.